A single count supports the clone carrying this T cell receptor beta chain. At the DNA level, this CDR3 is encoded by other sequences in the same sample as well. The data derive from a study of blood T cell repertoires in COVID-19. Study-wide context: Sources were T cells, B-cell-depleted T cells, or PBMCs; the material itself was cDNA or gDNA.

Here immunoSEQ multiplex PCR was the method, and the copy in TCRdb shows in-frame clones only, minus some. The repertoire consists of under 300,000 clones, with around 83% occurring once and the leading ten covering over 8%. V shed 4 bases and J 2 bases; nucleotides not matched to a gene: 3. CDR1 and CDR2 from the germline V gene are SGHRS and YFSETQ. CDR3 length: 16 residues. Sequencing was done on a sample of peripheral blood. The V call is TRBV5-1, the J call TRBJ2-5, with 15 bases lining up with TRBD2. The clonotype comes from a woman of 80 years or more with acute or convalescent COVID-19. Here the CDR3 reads CASSEGLAGGQETQYF. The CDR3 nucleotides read TGCGCCAGCAGCGAGGGACTAGCGGGGGGACAAGAGACCCAGTACTTC.